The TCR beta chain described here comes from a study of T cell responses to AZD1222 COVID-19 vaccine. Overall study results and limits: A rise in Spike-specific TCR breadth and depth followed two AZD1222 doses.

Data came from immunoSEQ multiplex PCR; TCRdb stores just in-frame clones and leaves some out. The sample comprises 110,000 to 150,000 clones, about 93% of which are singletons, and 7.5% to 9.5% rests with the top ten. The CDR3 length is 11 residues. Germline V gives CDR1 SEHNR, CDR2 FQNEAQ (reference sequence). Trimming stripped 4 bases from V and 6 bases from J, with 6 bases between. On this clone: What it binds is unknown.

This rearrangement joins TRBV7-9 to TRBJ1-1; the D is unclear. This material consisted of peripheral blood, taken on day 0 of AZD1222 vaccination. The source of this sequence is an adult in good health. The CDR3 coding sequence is TGTGCCAGCAGCTCGGTCGCTGAAGCTTTCTTT. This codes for CASSSVAEAFF.